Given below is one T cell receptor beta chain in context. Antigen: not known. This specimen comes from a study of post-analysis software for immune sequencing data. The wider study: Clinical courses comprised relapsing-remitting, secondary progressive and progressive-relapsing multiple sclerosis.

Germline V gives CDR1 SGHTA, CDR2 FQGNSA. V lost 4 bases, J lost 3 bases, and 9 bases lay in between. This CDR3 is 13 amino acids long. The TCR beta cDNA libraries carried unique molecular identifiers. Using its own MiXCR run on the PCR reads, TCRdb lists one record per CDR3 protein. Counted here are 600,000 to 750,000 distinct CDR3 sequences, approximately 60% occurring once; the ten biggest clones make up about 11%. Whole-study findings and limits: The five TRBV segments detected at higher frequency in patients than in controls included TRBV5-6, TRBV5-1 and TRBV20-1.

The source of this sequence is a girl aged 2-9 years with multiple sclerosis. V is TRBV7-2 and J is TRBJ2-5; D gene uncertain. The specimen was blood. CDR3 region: CASSSWPEETQYF. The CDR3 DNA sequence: TGTGCCAGCAGCTCATGGCCCGAAGAGACCCAGTACTTC.